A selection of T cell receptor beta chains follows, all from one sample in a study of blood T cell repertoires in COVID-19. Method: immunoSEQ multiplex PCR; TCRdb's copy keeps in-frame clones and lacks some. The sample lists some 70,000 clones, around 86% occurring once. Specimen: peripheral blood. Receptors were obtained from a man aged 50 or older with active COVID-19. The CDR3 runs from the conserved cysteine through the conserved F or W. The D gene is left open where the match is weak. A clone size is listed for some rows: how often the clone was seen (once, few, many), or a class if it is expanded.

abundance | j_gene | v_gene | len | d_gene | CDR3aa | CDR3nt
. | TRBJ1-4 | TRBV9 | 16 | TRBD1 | CASSVDRGSTNEKLFF | TGTGCCAGCAGCGTCGACAGGGGCTCAACTAATGAAAAACTGTTTTTT
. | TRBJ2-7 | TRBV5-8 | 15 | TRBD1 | CASKELRDRGSEQYF | TGTGCCAGCAAAGAGCTCCGGGACAGGGGAAGCGAGCAGTACTTC
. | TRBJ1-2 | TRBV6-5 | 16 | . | CASSYIYLQGLDGYTF | TGTGCCAGCAGTTACATCTATCTACAGGGTTTGGATGGCTACACCTTC
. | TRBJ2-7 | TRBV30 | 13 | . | CACLPQGSYEQYF | TGTGCCTGTCTTCCGCAGGGTTCTTACGAGCAGTACTTC
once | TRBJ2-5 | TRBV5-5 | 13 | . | CARPGSQRETQYF | TGTGCCAGGCCCGGATCTCAGAGGGAGACCCAGTACTTC
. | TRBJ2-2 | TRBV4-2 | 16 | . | CASSQDSLAAPGELFF | TGTGCCAGCAGCCAAGATTCGCTAGCCGCGCCCGGGGAGCTGTTTTTT
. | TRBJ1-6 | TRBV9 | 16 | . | CASSVGAPGSGSPLHF | TGTGCCAGCAGCGTAGGGGCCCCGGGGTCTGGTTCACCCCTCCACTTT
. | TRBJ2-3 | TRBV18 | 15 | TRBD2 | CASSSTSGGTDTQYF | TGTGCCAGCTCCTCGACTAGCGGGGGAACAGATACGCAGTATTTT
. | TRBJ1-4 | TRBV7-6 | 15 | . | CASSRTGGAQEKLFF | TGTGCCAGCAGTCGTACCGGGGGGGCCCAGGAAAAACTGTTTTTT
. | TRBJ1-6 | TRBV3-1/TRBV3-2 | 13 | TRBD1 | CASRLGQAPSLHF | TGTGCCAGCAGATTGGGACAGGCACCATCTCTCCACTTT